This TCR beta chain is from a study of cytotoxic CD8 clonotypes in ibrutinib-treated CLL. Study as a whole: Productive templates per sample averaged roughly 230,000; productive rearrangements, just under 95,000.

Measured with immunoSEQ multiplex PCR; TCRdb has only the in-frame clones, and not every one. This repertoire shows roughly 13,000 clones, about 55% found once; its top ten account for 30% to 35%. Germline V lookup: CDR1 LNHDA, CDR2 SQIVND (reference sequence). This CDR3 comprises 15 residues. Trimming took 5 bases from V and 4 from J; bases not matched to a gene: 7. The TCR sequence derives from a human donor with chronic lymphocytic leukemia. The input for sequencing was PBMCs, taken at a roughly 25-month disease-progression time point, from a patient treated with ibrutinib. The V gene is TRBV19, the J gene TRBJ2-7; 11 bases are a match to TRBD2. CDR3 in DNA: TGTGCCAGTAGTTCCCCACTAGCGGGGGCGTACGAGCAGTACTTC. Translation: CASSSPLAGAYEQYF.